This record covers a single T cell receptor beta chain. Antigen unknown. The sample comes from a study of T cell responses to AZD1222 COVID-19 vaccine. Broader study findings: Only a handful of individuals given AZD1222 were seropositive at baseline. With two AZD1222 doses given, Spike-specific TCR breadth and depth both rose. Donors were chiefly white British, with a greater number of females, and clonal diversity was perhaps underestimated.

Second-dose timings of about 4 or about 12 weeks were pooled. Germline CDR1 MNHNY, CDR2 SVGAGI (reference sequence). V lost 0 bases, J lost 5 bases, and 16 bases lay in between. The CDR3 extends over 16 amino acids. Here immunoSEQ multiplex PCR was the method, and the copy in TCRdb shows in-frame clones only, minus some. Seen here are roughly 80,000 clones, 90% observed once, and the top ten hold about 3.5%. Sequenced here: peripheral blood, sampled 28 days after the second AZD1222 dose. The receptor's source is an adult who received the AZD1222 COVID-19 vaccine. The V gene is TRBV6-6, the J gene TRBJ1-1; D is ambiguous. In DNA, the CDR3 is TGTGCCAGCAGTTACTCGTTGAGGGATAGAGGGACTGAAGCTTTCTTT. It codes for CASSYSLRDRGTEAFF.